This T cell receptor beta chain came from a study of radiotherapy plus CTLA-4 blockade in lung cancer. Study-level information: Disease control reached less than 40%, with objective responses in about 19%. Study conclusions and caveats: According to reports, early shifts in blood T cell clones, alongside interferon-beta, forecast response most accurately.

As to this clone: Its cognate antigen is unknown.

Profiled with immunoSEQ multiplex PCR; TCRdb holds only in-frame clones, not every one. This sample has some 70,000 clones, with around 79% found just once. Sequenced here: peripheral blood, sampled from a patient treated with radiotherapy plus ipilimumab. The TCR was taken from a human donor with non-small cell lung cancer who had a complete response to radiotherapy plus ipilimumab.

The CDR3: CASSLRDPPYGYTF. The CDR3 nucleotides read TGTGCCAGCAGCCTCCGGGACCCCCCCTATGGCTACACCTTC. The genes are TRBV6-5 and TRBJ1-2, with a tentative D call TRBD1 (5 bases). In germline, CDR1 is MNHEY, CDR2 SVGAGI. The V end was cut by 6 bases, the J end by 4 bases, with 15 bases between. The CDR3 sequence is 14 residues long.